The rows below give T cell receptor beta chains drawn from one sample of a study of early T cells in non-severe SARS-CoV-2 infection. TCRdb re-analysed the 5' RACE reads in MiXCR, keeping a single row per CDR3 protein. Among tens of thousands of distinct CDR3 sequences listed, about 3.7% were seen once. The sequencing input was whole blood. The receptors stem from an adult who was a healthcare worker with PCR-confirmed SARS-CoV-2 infection or an uninfected control (not recorded which). Both conserved end residues are part of each CDR3. Fields, in order: V gene, J gene, CDR3 length, clone size, D gene, CDR3 DNA, CDR3 protein. The D gene is left open where the match is weak. Size is stated for part of the rows, as once, few or many counts, or as a class when the clone is expanded.

TRBV3-1	TRBJ2-1	13	many	-	TGTGCCAGCAGTCCACTAACCTCTGGTGAGCAGTTCTTC	CASSPLTSGEQFF
TRBV5-1	TRBJ2-3	16	many	TRBD1	TGCGCCAGCAGCCCAGGGGGAAGACAGGGAACAGATACGCAGTATTTT	CASSPGGRQGTDTQYF
TRBV6-5	TRBJ2-2	14	-	-	TGTGCCAGCAGTTACTCGGAGGGGCCCGGGGAGCTGTTTTTT	CASSYSEGPGELFF
TRBV6-2/TRBV6-3	TRBJ1-5	14	many	-	TGTGCCAGCAGTTACGGGCAGGGAGGTCAGCCCCAGCATTTT	CASSYGQGGQPQHF
TRBV28	TRBJ2-4	16	many	-	TGTGCCAGCAGTTTATGGGACAGTCATTCCAAAAACATTCAGTACTTC	CASSLWDSHSKNIQYF
TRBV7-3	TRBJ1-4	13	many	TRBD1	TGTGCCAGCGGCCCGGACAGGGGGGAAAAACTGTTTTTT	CASGPDRGEKLFF
TRBV6-6	TRBJ2-7	15	many	TRBD1	TGTGCCAGCAGTTACTCCGGGACAGGGTCCTACGAGCAGTACTTC	CASSYSGTGSYEQYF
TRBV6-2/TRBV6-3	TRBJ1-5	14	medium-sized	-	TGTGCCAGCGGGGGGAGGACAGGCAATCAGCCCCAGCATTTT	CASGGRTGNQPQHF
TRBV24-1	TRBJ2-3	16	few	-	TGTGCCACCAGTGATGGAGCGCGTCCTTTGGCAGATACGCAGTATTTT	CATSDGARPLADTQYF
TRBV20-1	TRBJ2-4	15	many	-	TGCAGTGCTGTAAGCCCGGGACTAGCCAAAAACATTCAGTACTTC	CSAVSPGLAKNIQYF
TRBV7-2	TRBJ2-1	16	many	TRBD2	TGTGCCAGCAGCTTGGGGCCAGCGGGAGTATACAATGAGCAGTTCTTC	CASSLGPAGVYNEQFF
TRBV29-1	TRBJ1-5	13	many	TRBD1	TGCAGCGCTACAGGGGGCGCTGGGCAGCCCCAGCATTTT	CSATGGAGQPQHF
TRBV3-1	TRBJ1-2	15	many	TRBD1	TGTGCCAGCAGCCAAAGGGCAGGGGGCAGCTATGGCTACACCTTC	CASSQRAGGSYGYTF
TRBV7-9	TRBJ2-2	13	many	-	TGTGCCAGCAACGTTGACTACACCGGGGAGCTGTTTTTT	CASNVDYTGELFF
TRBV4-2	TRBJ1-4	15	many	-	TGTGCCAGCAGGCACCAATCGGGAGCTAATGAAAAACTGTTTTTT	CASRHQSGANEKLFF
TRBV5-1	TRBJ1-1	14	many	-	TGCGCCAGCAGCCTCGACAACATGAACACTGAAGCTTTCTTT	CASSLDNMNTEAFF
TRBV5-1	TRBJ2-3	16	many	TRBD2	TGCGCCAGCAATGAGCGGGGGGCAACTAGCACAGATACGCAGTATTTT	CASNERGATSTDTQYF
TRBV6-6	TRBJ1-4	14	many	-	TGTGCCAGCAGTTACAGGAAAGGGAATGAAAAACTGTTTTTT	CASSYRKGNEKLFF
TRBV24-1	TRBJ2-3	20	many	TRBD2	TGTGCCACCAGTGGACCCGGAATAGCGGGAGTCGAGGAGACAACAGATACGCAGTATTTT	CATSGPGIAGVEETTDTQYF
TRBV7-2	TRBJ2-5	15	medium-sized	-	TGTGCCAGCAGCTCGGTGGGTGGGCAGACAGGGACCCAGTACTTC	CASSSVGGQTGTQYF
TRBV20-1	TRBJ2-7	16	medium-sized	TRBD2	TGCAGTGCTCAGGGGACCTTAGCGGGAGTATCCTACGAGCAGTACTTC	CSAQGTLAGVSYEQYF
TRBV19	TRBJ2-4	15	few	TRBD1	TGTGCCAGCAAATCGACAGGGAATGGTGAAAACATTCAGTACTTC	CASKSTGNGENIQYF
TRBV4-1	TRBJ2-1	14	medium-sized	TRBD2	TGCGCCAGCAGCGTCAGCGGGACTTACAATGAGCAGTTCTTC	CASSVSGTYNEQFF
TRBV12-3/TRBV12-4	TRBJ2-2	15	-	TRBD2	TGTGCCAGCAGTCCCCCGTGGGAGGGTCCCGGGGAGCTGTTTTTT	CASSPPWEGPGELFF
TRBV20-1	TRBJ2-4	16	many	-	TGCAGTGCTAGAGAACAGGCACCAGGAGTAACAAACATTCAGTACTTC	CSAREQAPGVTNIQYF
TRBV11-2	TRBJ1-6	17	few	-	TGTGCCAGCAGCTTTCCAAGCCCGGGACAAAAGGGCTCACCCCTCCACTTT	CASSFPSPGQKGSPLHF
TRBV5-1	TRBJ2-6	18	many	TRBD1	TGCGCCAGCACCCGGACCCCGACAGGGGAGGCTGGGGCCAACGTCCTGACTTTC	CASTRTPTGEAGANVLTF
TRBV9	TRBJ1-4	15	many	-	TGTGCCAGCAGCGTAGGGGTTCAGGGATCGGAAAAACTGTTTTTT	CASSVGVQGSEKLFF
TRBV11-3	TRBJ2-7	14	many	-	TGTGCCAGCAGCCGCCGGGACCCCCCCTACGAGCAGTACTTC	CASSRRDPPYEQYF
TRBV7-2	TRBJ2-1	14	many	-	TGTGCCAGCCTCCCAACTGCCCCCTTCGATGAGCAGTTCTTC	CASLPTAPFDEQFF
TRBV2	TRBJ1-2	17	many	-	TGTGCCAGCAGTGAAGCGCTAGGCTCGATTCTCGGGGGTGGCTACACCTTC	CASSEALGSILGGGYTF
TRBV7-2	TRBJ1-2	15	-	-	TGTGCCAGCAGCCCGGCCCCCGCCGGTACACATGGCTACACCTTC	CASSPAPAGTHGYTF
TRBV28	TRBJ2-3	14	few	TRBD1	TGTGCCAGCAGTTCGACAGGGGGGGCAGATACGCAGTATTTT	CASSSTGGADTQYF
TRBV7-2	TRBJ2-3	16	few	TRBD2	TGTGCCAGCAGCTATGATAGCGGGAGGGCTACGGATACGCAGTATTTT	CASSYDSGRATDTQYF
TRBV5-5	TRBJ2-3	14	many	TRBD2	TGTGCCAGCAGCTTGTCCGGGGGGGTTAATACGCAGTATTTT	CASSLSGGVNTQYF
TRBV20-1	TRBJ1-6	12	-	-	TGCAGTGCCCTGGACGGGAATTCACCCCTCCACTTT	CSALDGNSPLHF
TRBV11-2	TRBJ1-2	14	many	TRBD1	TGTGCCAGCAGCTTCGGACAGGGGGCGTATGGCTACACCTTC	CASSFGQGAYGYTF
TRBV19	TRBJ2-2	15	many	-	TGTGCCAGTAGTATAGTGCGGGGAACCACCGGGGAGCTGTTTTTT	CASSIVRGTTGELFF
TRBV4-1	TRBJ2-2	17	many	TRBD2	TGCGCCAGCAGCCCCGGGACTAGCGGGGGTAGGACCGGGGAGCTGTTTTTT	CASSPGTSGGRTGELFF
TRBV27	TRBJ2-1	15	many	TRBD2	TGTGCCAGCAGGATAGCGGGAGGTACCTACAATGAGCAGTTCTTC	CASRIAGGTYNEQFF
TRBV24-1	TRBJ2-3	18	few	TRBD2	TGTGCCACCCAAACCGGAGGGACTAGCGAGTTGCGCACAGATACGCAGTATTTT	CATQTGGTSELRTDTQYF
TRBV12-3/TRBV12-4	TRBJ1-5	14	many	-	TGTGCCAGCAGTTCACCAGGCAGCAATCAGCCCCAGCATTTT	CASSSPGSNQPQHF
TRBV6-1	TRBJ1-1	14	many	TRBD1	TGTGCCAGCAGCCCACAGGGGGAGGACACTGAAGCTTTCTTT	CASSPQGEDTEAFF
TRBV21-1	TRBJ2-1	13	-	-	TGTGCCAGCAGCTCCCGAGGAGGGACAGAGCAGTTCTTC	CASSSRGGTEQFF
TRBV20-1	TRBJ2-3	17	many	-	TGCAGTGCTAGGTCCAGGGTCATTACACCTAGCACAGATACGCAGTATTTT	CSARSRVITPSTDTQYF
TRBV12-3/TRBV12-4	TRBJ2-5	12	many	-	TGTGCCAGCAGTTTGAGGGACGAGACCCAGTACTTC	CASSLRDETQYF
TRBV7-9	TRBJ2-7	16	many	-	TGTGCCAGCAGCTCCCAAGGGGCAGGGGAAGCCTACGAGCAGTACTTC	CASSSQGAGEAYEQYF
TRBV29-1	TRBJ2-2	12	once	-	TGCAGCGCCGCAGGAGACACCGGGGAGCTGTTTTTT	CSAAGDTGELFF
TRBV6-4	TRBJ2-3	14	many	-	TGTGCCAGCAGTGACTCCCTAGGGGGGGATACGCAGTATTTT	CASSDSLGGDTQYF
TRBV16	TRBJ2-7	12	many	-	TGTGCCAGCAGCCAATCTGCGGGTGGGCAGTACTTC	CASSQSAGGQYF